These 14 T cell receptor beta chains came from one sample sequenced in a study of T cell responses to AZD1222 COVID-19 vaccine (TCRdb year 2021). The meaning of the sample's time point label: baseline before first vaccination. Library preparation was by the immunoSEQ multiplex PCR assay. The clones in this table, taken by TCRdb from immuneACCESS, are in-frame only. Not every clone is retained; where verified, under half of the shortfall comes from an unresolved V gene, and the cause of the rest is unknown. The sample data list approximately 130,000 clones, and approximately 85% of these were observed just once. Jointly, the top ten make up 9.4% of the sample. The starting material was peripheral blood, obtained on day 0 of AZD1222 vaccination. Receptor source: an adult in good health.

This sequence joins TRBV14 and TRBJ2-2; tentative D call: TRBD1 (6 bases). Trimming left V 3 bases short and J 7 bases short, with 9 bases between. The length of the CDR3 is 13 residues. Germline assignment: CDR1 SGHDN and CDR2 FVKESK. DNA of the CDR3: TGTGCCAGCAGCCATGGGGGACACGGGGAGCTGTTTTTT. Amino acids: CASSHGGHGELFF.

This clone was counted between two and nine times. CDR3 in DNA: TGTGCCAGCAGCCCCCGGGGAGCGGGAGAGAAGTACTTC. It yields the protein CASSPRGAGEKYF. The chain recombines TRBV7-6 with TRBJ2-7, with 8 bases identical to TRBD2. Germline V gives CDR1 SGHVS, CDR2 FNYEAQ. CDR3 length: 13 amino acids. Trimming cost V 5 bases and J 11 bases; bases outside gene matches: 11.

Details on this clone: The junction shows a germline mismatch at one end, possibly a read error. The chain is built from TRBV19 and TRBJ2-5; 8 bases align to TRBD1. Germline CDR1 and CDR2: LNHDA and SQIVND (reference sequence). The CDR3 is 15 residues long. In DNA form, the CDR3 reads TGTGCCAGCAGTACCGTGGACAGGGTCCAAGAGACCCAGTACTTC. Translation: CASSTVDRVQETQYF.

This clone was counted once. This chain links TRBV6-5 with TRBJ2-7; 7 nucleotides match TRBD1. Losses at the gene ends were 5 bases for V and 6 bases for J; bases not matched to a gene: 4. The CDR3 length is 12 residues. Germline values: CDR1 MNHEY, CDR2 SVGAGI. CDR3 DNA sequence: TGTGCCAGCAGTACAGGGGTCGGCGAGCAGTACTTC. Translated: CASSTGVGEQYF.

The gene calls are TRBV5-1 and TRBJ2-1; D call uncertain. CDR3 length equals 11 residues. Deletions cut 0 bases from V and 10 bases from J, with 5 bases between. Germline CDR1 reads SGHRS; CDR2 reads YFSETQ. CDR3 protein: CASSLAREQFF. The CDR3 coding sequence is TGCGCCAGCAGCTTGGCTAGGGAGCAGTTCTTC. The whole variable domain, remainder taken from reference TRBV5-1 and TRBJ2-1, is KAGVTQTPRYLIKTRGQQVTLSCSPISGHRSVSWYQQTPGQGLQFLFEYFSETQRNKGNFPGRFSGRQFSNSRSEMNVSTLELGDSALYLCASSLAREQFFGPGTRLTVL.

The chain employs TRBV15 and TRBJ1-1; 10 bases line up with TRBD1. J was trimmed by 1 base and V by 4 bases; bases with no gene match: 12. Germline-derived CDR1 and CDR2 are LNHNV and YYDKDF (reference sequence). The CDR3 is made up of 18 amino acids. The CDR3 DNA follows: TGTGCCACCAGCACCGTCGGACAGGGGGAGTTTGAGAACACTGAAGCTTTCTTT. It codes for CATSTVGQGEFENTEAFF. Complete variable domain (other parts from reference TRBV15 and TRBJ1-1): DAMVIQNPRYQVTQFGKPVTLSCSQTLNHNVMYWYQQKSSQAPKLLFHYYDKDFNNEADTPDNFQSRRPNTSFCFLDIRSPGLGDTAMYLCATSTVGQGEFENTEAFFGQGTRLTVV.

On this clone itself: Other DNA sequences within the sample encode an identical CDR3. V is TRBV9 and J is TRBJ2-3; 14 nucleotides match TRBD2. The CDR3 loop spans 18 amino acids. The ends lost 0 bases at V and 3 bases at J; junction bases unmatched: 6. Germline CDR1 reads SGDLS; CDR2 reads YYNGEE. CDR3 sequence reads: CASSVEGTSGRRTDTQYF. The CDR3 nucleotides are TGTGCCAGCAGCGTAGAAGGGACTAGCGGGAGAAGAACAGATACGCAGTATTTT.

This clone was observed a single time. The CDR3 coding sequence is TGTGCCAGTAGTACAGGGTTGGCCTATGGCTACACCTTC. Its translation: CASSTGLAYGYTF. The chain links TRBV19 to TRBJ1-2; maybe TRBD1 (5 bases). This CDR3 has 13 amino acids. CDR1 LNHDA and CDR2 SQIVND come from the germline V gene (reference sequence). V lost 4 bases, J lost 4 bases, and 10 bases lay in between. The full variable domain, in which reference TRBV19 and TRBJ1-2 provide the parts outside the CDR3, is DGGITQSPKYLFRKEGQNVTLSCEQNLNHDAMYWYRQDPGQGLRLIYYSQIVNDFQKGDIAEGYSVSREKKESFPLTVTSAQKNPTAFYLCASSTGLAYGYTFGSGTRLTVV.

J is TRBJ2-7 and V is TRBV19; tentative D call: TRBD1 (6 bases). Germline CDR1 and CDR2: LNHDA and SQIVND (reference sequence). V shed 7 bases and J shed 2 bases, with 12 bases lying between them. The CDR3 runs to 13 residues. CDR3 amino acids: CASIGAGAYEQYF. The CDR3 DNA sequence: TGTGCCAGTATAGGGGCAGGGGCCTACGAGCAGTACTTC.

The chain is built from TRBV7-2 and TRBJ2-7, with 8 positions matching TRBD1. This CDR3 spans 14 amino acids. Germline values: CDR1 SGHTA, CDR2 FQGNSA. V was pared by 5 bases and J by 3 bases, with 6 bases of the junction left unmatched. The CDR3 here is CASSPRTGFYEQYF. CDR3 DNA: TGTGCCAGCAGCCCGCGGACAGGGTTCTACGAGCAGTACTTC.

This chain connects TRBV4-1 to TRBJ1-5; 7 nucleotides match TRBD1. The length of the CDR3 is 17 residues. Per germline, CDR1 MGHRA and CDR2 YSYEKL. V shed 0 bases and J 5 bases; nucleotides not matched to a gene: 10. CDR3 residues: CASSQEGLAGGDQPQHF. For the CDR3, the DNA is TGCGCCAGCAGCCAAGAAGGTTTGGCAGGGGGGGATCAGCCCCAGCATTTT.

V usage is TRBV6-5 and J usage is TRBJ1-1; 7 positions agree with TRBD1. The junction had 4 bases not matched to a gene; V was cut back by 7 bases and J by 5 bases. Germline values: CDR1 MNHEY, CDR2 SVGAGI. The CDR3 contains 12 residues. The CDR3 sequence: CASTSQGTEAFF. CDR3 sequence (DNA): TGTGCCAGCACCTCACAGGGGACTGAAGCTTTCTTT.

The chain has TRBV5-1 and TRBJ2-5; D remains unclear. V was pared by 6 bases and J by 5 bases, with 11 bases between. The CDR3 totals 12 residues. The germline CDR1 and CDR2 sequences are SGHRS and YFSETQ. The CDR3 DNA reads as TGCGCCAGCACCTCAGAGGCGGAGACCCAGTACTTC. Protein: CASTSEAETQYF.

This clone was picked up one time. The V call is TRBV15, the J call TRBJ1-5, with a weak D call TRBD1 (5 bases). This CDR3 spans 18 amino acids. Per the germline V gene, CDR1 is LNHNV and CDR2 is YYDKDF (reference sequence). Trimming left V 8 bases short and J 0 bases short, with 23 bases between. Here the CDR3 DNA reads TGTGCCACCGCGGGTCCCAGGGAGGTGGGGGATAGCAATCAGCCCCAGCATTTT. Its translation: CATAGPREVGDSNQPQHF.